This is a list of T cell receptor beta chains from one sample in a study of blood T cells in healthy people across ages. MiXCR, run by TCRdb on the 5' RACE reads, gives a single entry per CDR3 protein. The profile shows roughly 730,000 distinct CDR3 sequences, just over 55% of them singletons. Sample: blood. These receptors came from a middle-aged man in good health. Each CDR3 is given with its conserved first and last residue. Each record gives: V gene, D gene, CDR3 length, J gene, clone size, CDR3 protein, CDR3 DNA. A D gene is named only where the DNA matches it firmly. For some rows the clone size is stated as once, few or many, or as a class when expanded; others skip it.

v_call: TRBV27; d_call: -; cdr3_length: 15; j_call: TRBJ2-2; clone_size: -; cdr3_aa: CASSANGAVTGELFF; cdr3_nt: TGTGCCAGCAGTGCAAATGGGGCGGTCACCGGGGAGCTGTTTTTT
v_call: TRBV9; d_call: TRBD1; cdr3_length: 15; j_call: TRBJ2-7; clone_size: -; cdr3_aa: CASSVGGTAGYEQYF; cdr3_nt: TGTGCCAGCAGCGTAGGAGGGACAGCTGGCTACGAGCAGTACTTC
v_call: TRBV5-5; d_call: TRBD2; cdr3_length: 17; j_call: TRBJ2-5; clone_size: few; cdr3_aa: CASSALGVAGVRETQYF; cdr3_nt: TGTGCCAGCAGCGCGCTTGGGGTAGCGGGAGTTCGTGAGACCCAGTACTTC
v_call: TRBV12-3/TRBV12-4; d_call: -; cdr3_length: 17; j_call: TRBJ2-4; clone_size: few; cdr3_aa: CASSLWRQAVAKNIQYF; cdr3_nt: TGTGCCAGCAGTTTATGGCGACAGGCTGTAGCCAAAAACATTCAGTACTTC
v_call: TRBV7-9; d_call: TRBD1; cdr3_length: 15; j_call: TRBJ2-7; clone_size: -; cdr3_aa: CASSLAGGRLNEQYF; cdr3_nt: TGTGCCAGCAGCTTAGCAGGGGGCCGTTTAAACGAGCAGTACTTC
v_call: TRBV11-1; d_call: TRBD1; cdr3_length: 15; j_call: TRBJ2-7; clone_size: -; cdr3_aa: CASSPPGQGASEQYF; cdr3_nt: TGTGCCAGCAGTCCTCCGGGACAGGGGGCATCCGAGCAGTACTTC
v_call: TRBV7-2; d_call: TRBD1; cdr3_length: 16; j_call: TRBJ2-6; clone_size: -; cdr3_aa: CASSPNTGAGANVLTF; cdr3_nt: TGTGCCAGCAGCCCAAACACAGGGGCTGGGGCCAACGTCCTGACTTTC
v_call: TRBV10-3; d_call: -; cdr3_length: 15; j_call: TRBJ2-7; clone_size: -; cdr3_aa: CAISGSSAAPYEQYF; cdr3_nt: TGTGCCATCAGTGGATCCTCGGCAGCCCCCTACGAGCAGTACTTC
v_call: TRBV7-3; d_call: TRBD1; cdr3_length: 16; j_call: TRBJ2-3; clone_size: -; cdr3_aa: CASSKRQGTGFDTQYF; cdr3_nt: TGTGCCAGCAGCAAGAGACAGGGGACGGGTTTCGATACGCAGTATTTT
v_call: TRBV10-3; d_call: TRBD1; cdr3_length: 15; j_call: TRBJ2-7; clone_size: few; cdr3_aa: CAISYRGPSSYEQYF; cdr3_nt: TGTGCCATCAGCTACAGGGGCCCAAGCTCCTACGAGCAGTACTTC